Listed below are T cell receptor beta chains from one sample, sequenced in a study of shared clonotypes between healthy human individuals. The method was immunoSEQ multiplex PCR; TCRdb's version includes in-frame clones alone and lacks a portion of them. The table has approximately 460,000 clones, about 74% seen once. The material sequenced was PBMCs. These receptors all stem from a woman aged 40 to 50 in good health. Some clones in this sample may be carry-over from other donors' samples. CDR3s include the opening cysteine and the closing phenylalanine or tryptophan. A D gene is named only where the DNA matches it firmly. Clone size is stated in some rows and not others, as once, few, many or a class when expanded.

cdr3_length	d_call	clone_size	j_call	v_call	cdr3_nt	cdr3_aa
14	-	-	TRBJ1-4	TRBV25-1	TGTGCCAGCAGTTTTTCAGTGACAAATGAAAAACTGTTTTTT	CASSFSVTNEKLFF
13	-	-	TRBJ1-5	TRBV10-3	TGTGCCATCAGTAGGGGCAGCAATCAGCCCCAGCATTTT	CAISRGSNQPQHF
13	-	-	TRBJ1-4	TRBV9	TGTGCCAGCAATAGTGCAACTAATGAAAAACTGTTTTTT	CASNSATNEKLFF
13	-	-	TRBJ2-5	TRBV7-7	TGTGCTAGCAGCGCCCAACTAGGAGAGACCCAGTACTTC	CASSAQLGETQYF
15	-	once	TRBJ1-1	TRBV13	TGTGCCAGCAGCCCCCCGCGAGGGAGAAACACTGAAGCTTTCTTT	CASSPPRGRNTEAFF
14	TRBD2	-	TRBJ2-5	TRBV18	TGTGCCAGCTCTACAGCGGGAGGGGGTGAGACCCAGTACTTC	CASSTAGGGETQYF
14	TRBD1	-	TRBJ2-3	TRBV25-1	TGTGCCGCTGGTCCAGGGGGCGGCACAGATACGCAGTATTTT	CAAGPGGGTDTQYF
15	TRBD2	-	TRBJ2-5	TRBV18	TGTGCCAGCTCACCAAACCGGGAGGGCCGGGTGACCCAGTACTTC	CASSPNREGRVTQYF
17	TRBD2	many	TRBJ2-6	TRBV18	TGTGCCAGCTCAGAGACTAGCGGGAGATCTGGGGCCAACGTCCTGACTTTC	CASSETSGRSGANVLTF
16	-	-	TRBJ2-4	TRBV13	TGTGCCAGCAGCTGGAGGGGAGAACTAGCCAAAAACATTCAGTACTTC	CASSWRGELAKNIQYF
14	TRBD2	-	TRBJ2-7	TRBV9	TGTGCCAGCAGCGCGGCGGGAGACACTCTCGAGCAGTACTTC	CASSAAGDTLEQYF
14	-	-	TRBJ2-7	TRBV30	TGTGCCTGGGACGGGGGACGGAGACTATACGAGCAGTACTTC	CAWDGGRRLYEQYF
16	TRBD2	once	TRBJ2-3	TRBV7-8	TGTGCCAGCAGCGAAATTACTAGCGGAAGCACAGATACGCAGTATTTT	CASSEITSGSTDTQYF
14	-	-	TRBJ1-4	TRBV30	TGTGCCTGGAGTGCTCTCACAACTAATGAAAAACTGTTTTTT	CAWSALTTNEKLFF